This T cell receptor beta chain was retrieved from a study of cytomegalovirus exposure and HLA in healthy donors. Whole-study findings and limits: Several of the most significant clusters were apparently associated with common viral pathogens in a later analysis. A later analysis linked a missense DCLRE1C variant to TCR beta V- and J-gene trimming.

Comment on this clone: Its antigen is as yet unknown.

This PCR relied on a set of 60 Vbeta primers and 13 Jbeta primers. Assay used: immunoSEQ multiplex PCR; TCRdb lists only in-frame clones, some missing. The listing records 130,000 or so clones. The CDR3 covers 14 residues. The V end lost 5 bases, the J end lost 4 bases, and 14 bases lay between the germline ends. Germline CDR1 and CDR2: LNHDA and SQIVND (reference sequence). The chain joins TRBV19 to TRBJ1-2; D perhaps matches TRBD1 (5 bases). Sequenced material: PBMCs. The clonotype originates from a woman aged 40 to 50 in good health and CMV-seronegative. The DNA for the CDR3 is TGTGCCAGTAGTCCTCGACAGTCGGTCTATGGCTACACCTTC. Amino acid sequence: CASSPRQSVYGYTF.